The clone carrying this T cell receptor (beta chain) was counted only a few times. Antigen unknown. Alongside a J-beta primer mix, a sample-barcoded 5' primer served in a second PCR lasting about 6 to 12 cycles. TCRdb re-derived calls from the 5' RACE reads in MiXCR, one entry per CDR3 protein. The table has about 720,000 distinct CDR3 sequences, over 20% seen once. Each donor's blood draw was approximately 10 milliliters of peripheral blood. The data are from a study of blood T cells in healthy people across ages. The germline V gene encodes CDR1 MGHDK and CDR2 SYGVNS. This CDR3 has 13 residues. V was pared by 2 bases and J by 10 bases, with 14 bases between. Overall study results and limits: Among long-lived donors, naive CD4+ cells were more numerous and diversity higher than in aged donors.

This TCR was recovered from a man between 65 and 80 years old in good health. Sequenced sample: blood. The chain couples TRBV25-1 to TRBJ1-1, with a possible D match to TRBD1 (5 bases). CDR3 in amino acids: CASSETGPTRAFF. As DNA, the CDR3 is TGTGCCAGCAGTGAAACGGGACCGACGCGAGCTTTCTTT.